This T cell receptor (beta chain) originates from a study of neurological immune-mediated disorders. Study-wide findings and caveats: The repertoires of 18 of 34 multiple sclerosis patients fell into one related-CDR3 cluster (a possible signature) under phylogenetic grouping.

Unsorted libraries came from 2 million PBMCs stored at -80 °C. With 4 bases removed from V and 5 bases from J, the gap between germline ends came to 13 bases. The CDR3 sequence is 14 residues long. Germline loops: CDR1 SGHRS, CDR2 YFSETQ. This clonotype was recorded many times. Its target is not known. One entry per CDR3 protein, called by TCRdb with MiXCR from the 5' RACE reads. The repertoire holds tens of thousands of distinct CDR3 sequences, with 1.9% as singletons. The rearrangement joins TRBV5-1 to TRBJ2-1; D is tentatively TRBD1 or TRBD2 (5 bases each). The sample taken for sequencing was PBMCs. The source of this sequence is a woman in her forties with multiple sclerosis. Here the CDR3 reads CASSPRDLDNEQFF. The CDR3 DNA reads TGCGCCAGCAGCCCTCGGGACCTAGACAATGAGCAGTTCTTC.